The entry below describes one T cell receptor (beta chain). Its target is unknown. Produced via immunoSEQ multiplex PCR; TCRdb's table is partial and in-frame only. In the table there are about 2.4 million clones, over 85% of which are singletons. The sample comes from a study of shared clonotypes between healthy human individuals. Study in general: With ages of 18 to 49, the donors were a couple of women and a few men. A donor's plate count was three for CD4 naive and three for CD4 memory; CD8 naive had two and CD8 memory one.

Study results and limitations: Deeper or shallower sequencing was expected to change how clonotypes are shared among donors. Blood was the sole source, and tissue repertoires probably differ.

Sequencing was performed on naive CD4+ T cells from PBMCs. Subset denoted: CD45RA+ positively selected. The receptor comes from a man in his late teens or twenties in good health. Some clones in this sample may be carry-over from other donors' samples.

The CDR3: CASRPGLAGDSSYNEQFF. The CDR3 DNA reads TGTGCCAGCAGGCCGGGACTAGCGGGAGATAGTTCCTACAATGAGCAGTTCTTC. The chain has TRBV25-1 and TRBJ2-1, with 14 bases identical to TRBD2. The CDR3 loop spans 18 amino acids. CDR1 and CDR2 (germline): MGHDK, SYGVNS. V was clipped by 6 bases and J by 1 base; unmatched bases: 8. The variable domain in full, completed from reference TRBV25-1 and TRBJ2-1, reads EADIYQTPRYLVIGTGKKITLECSQTMGHDKMYWYQQDPGMELHLIHYSYGVNSTEKGDLSSESTVSRIRTEHFPLTLESARPSHTSQYLCASRPGLAGDSSYNEQFFGPGTRLTVL.